These 6 T cell receptor beta chains originate from one sample sequenced in a study of T cell responses to AZD1222 COVID-19 vaccine. Assay: immunoSEQ multiplex PCR; the TCRdb copy retains only in-frame clones and omits some. The sample contains under 200,000 clones, around 93% of which appear only once. The material sequenced was peripheral blood, taken on day 0 of AZD1222 vaccination. All receptors derive from an adult in good health.

The chain joins TRBV1 to TRBJ2-5; the listed D gene, TRBD1, was not tested against the DNA. TRBV1 is classified as a pseudogene. The CDR3 has 17 residues. The DNA of the CDR3 is TGCACCAGCAGCCAAGGGTTACAGGGCAGTCGCCAAGAGACCCAGTACTTC. This gives the protein CTSSQGLQGSRQETQYF.

V and J are TRBV18 and TRBJ1-2; the D gene is possibly TRBD1 (5 bases). V was shortened by 5 bases and J by 0 bases, with 10 bases between the two germline ends. Looked up from germline, CDR1 is KGHSH and CDR2 is LQKENI. The CDR3 runs 14 residues. CDR3 residues: CASSSQGANYGYTF. The CDR3 nucleotides read TGTGCCAGCTCATCCCAGGGAGCTAACTATGGCTACACCTTC.

J is TRBJ1-1 and V is TRBV5-1; the D gene is possibly TRBD1 (6 bases). The germline V gene has CDR1 SGHRS and CDR2 YFSETQ. Trimming took 0 bases from V and 1 from J, leaving 10 bases between them. The CDR3 runs to 15 residues. The CDR3 sequence: CASSLGQGPNTEAFF. The CDR3 DNA sequence: TGCGCCAGCAGCTTGGGCCAGGGGCCGAACACTGAAGCTTTCTTT.

The rearrangement links TRBV30 to TRBJ1-2; possibly TRBD1 for D (6 bases). Looked up from germline, CDR1 is GTSNPN and CDR2 is SVGIG (reference sequence). Trimming left V 5 bases short and J 5 bases short, with 9 bases between. The CDR3 consists of 11 residues. The DNA for the CDR3 is TGTGCCTGGGGGGGCGTTTATGGCTACACCTTC. This gives the protein CAWGGVYGYTF.

CDR3 sequence reads: CATSDLDFGGIGELFF. The CDR3 DNA follows: TGTGCCACCAGTGATCTAGACTTCGGAGGGATCGGGGAGCTGTTTTTT. This rearrangement joins TRBV24-1 to TRBJ2-2; a weak D match, TRBD2 (6 bases). Germline V CDR1 and CDR2: KGHDR, SFDVKD. The CDR3 consists of 16 residues. V was trimmed by 3 bases and J by 7 bases, leaving 17 bases between them.

V gene TRBV9 combines with J gene TRBJ1-3; tentatively, D is TRBD1 (5 bases). Germline loops: CDR1 SGDLS, CDR2 YYNGEE. Trimming pared 4 bases from V and 2 bases from J, leaving 10 bases between. The CDR3 runs 14 residues. The CDR3 spells CASSPQGTGNTIYF. CDR3 coding DNA: TGTGCCAGCAGCCCCCAGGGAACTGGAAACACCATATATTTT.